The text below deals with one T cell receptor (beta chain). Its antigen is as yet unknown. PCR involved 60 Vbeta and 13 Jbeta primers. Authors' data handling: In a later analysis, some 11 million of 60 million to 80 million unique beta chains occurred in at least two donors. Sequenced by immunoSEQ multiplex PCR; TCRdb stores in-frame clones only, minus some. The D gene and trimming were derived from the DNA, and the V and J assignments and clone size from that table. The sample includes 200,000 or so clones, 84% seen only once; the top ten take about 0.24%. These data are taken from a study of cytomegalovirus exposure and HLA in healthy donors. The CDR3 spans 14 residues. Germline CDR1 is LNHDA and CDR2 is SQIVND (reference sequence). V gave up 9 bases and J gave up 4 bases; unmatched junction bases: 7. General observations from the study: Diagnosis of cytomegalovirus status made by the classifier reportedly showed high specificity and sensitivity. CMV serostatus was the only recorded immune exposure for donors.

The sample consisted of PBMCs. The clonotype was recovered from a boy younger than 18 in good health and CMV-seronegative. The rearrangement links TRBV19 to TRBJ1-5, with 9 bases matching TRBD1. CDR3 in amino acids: CASGTGIGNQPQHF. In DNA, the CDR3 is TGTGCCAGCGGGACAGGGATAGGAAATCAGCCCCAGCATTTT. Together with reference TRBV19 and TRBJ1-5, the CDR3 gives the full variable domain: DGGITQSPKYLFRKEGQNVTLSCEQNLNHDAMYWYRQDPGQGLRLIYYSQIVNDFQKGDIAEGYSVSREKKESFPLTVTSAQKNPTAFYLCASGTGIGNQPQHFGDGTRLSIL.